This TCR beta chain was recorded in a study of blood T cell repertoires in COVID-19. Study at large: PBMCs, B-cell-depleted T cells, or T cells were the source of the cDNA or gDNA that made up the material.

Original processing methods: How many nucleated cells were present was estimated from reference gene primer amplification. Produced via immunoSEQ multiplex PCR; TCRdb's table is partial and in-frame only. The V and J calls and clone size are taken from that table; D and trimming were inferred from the DNA. Among fewer than 400,000 clones listed, around 92% were seen once. Those enrolled in Seattle joined during active infection and were followed longitudinally afterward. There are 14 residues in the CDR3. CDR1 and CDR2 (germline): MNHNY, SVGAGI (reference sequence). V lost 0 bases to trimming and J lost 5 bases, with 7 bases between them.

The chain couples TRBV6-6 to TRBJ2-2, with D tentatively TRBD2 (6 bases). This clonotype was sampled from a woman aged 30 to 39 with COVID-19, enrolled during active disease. Sequencing used peripheral blood. CDR3 protein: CASSYSGRTGELFF. The CDR3 coding sequence is TGTGCCAGCAGTTACTCCGGGAGAACCGGGGAGCTGTTTTTT.